This TCR beta chain was documented in a study of Graves' ophthalmopathy and Graves' hyperthyroidism. About the research overall: Peripheral blood (taken before any treatment) was collected at initial diagnosis. Study results and limitations: Ophthalmopathy and stable hyperthyroidism were discriminated by a 13-signature model, with about 91% sensitivity and around 81% specificity.

This CDR3 region has 16 residues. Trimming took 3 bases from V and 0 from J; bases not matched to a gene: 3. Worth noting for this clonotype: Its specificity is not known.

For repertoire sequencing, the TCR beta CDR3 regions were amplified from RNA transcripts. A first-round RT-PCR used HTBI primers, followed by a second-round multiplex PCR. TCRdb fed the multiplex PCR reads into MiXCR, producing one record per CDR3 protein. This table holds tens of thousands of distinct CDR3 sequences, roughly 50% found once. Exclusion covered patients with other autoimmune diseases or uncontrolled infections (as well as pregnancy or lactation). This clonotype originated in an adult woman with stable Graves' hyperthyroidism. The rearrangement joins TRBV12-3 or TRBV12-4 to TRBJ2-5; 11 positions agree with TRBD2. Material: peripheral blood. CDR3 DNA sequence: TGTGCCAGCAGTTTGCCTAGCGGGAGGTACCAAGAGACCCAGTACTTC. Protein sequence: CASSLPSGRYQETQYF.